Following are 3 T cell receptor beta chains from one sample sequenced in a study of graft-versus-host responses after intestinal transplantation. Profiled with immunoSEQ multiplex PCR; TCRdb holds only in-frame clones, not every one. This table has around 90,000 clones, less than 95% appearing once. Their antigens remain unidentified. The sample in question was unstimulated CD4+ T cells sorted from spleen or lymph node cells, obtained before transplant. The source of these receptors is a human donor who was the organ donor for an intestinal transplant.

The V call is TRBV9, the J call TRBJ1-1; weak D call: TRBD1 (6 bases). Trimming left V 3 bases short and J 1 base short, with 19 bases between. The CDR3 runs to 17 residues. Germline V gene sequence: CDR1 SGDLS, CDR2 YYNGEE. CDR3 in DNA: TGTGCCAGCAGCGCTCGGGGGCTTTCCACCGAGAACACTGAAGCTTTCTTT. Its translation is CASSARGLSTENTEAFF. The full variable domain, its missing parts supplied by reference TRBV9 and TRBJ1-1, is DSGVTQTPKHLITATGQRVTLRCSPRSGDLSVYWYQQSLDQGLQFLIQYYNGEERAKGNILERFSAQQFPDLHSELNLSSLELGDSALYFCASSARGLSTENTEAFFGQGTRLTVV.

The chain links TRBV2 to TRBJ2-5; no clear D. Trimming stripped 0 bases from V and 1 base from J, with 9 bases between. The CDR3 runs to 15 residues. Germline CDR1 and CDR2: SNHLY and FYNNEI. CDR3 sequence reads: CASSEALGSQETQYF. CDR3 DNA: TGTGCCAGCAGTGAAGCACTCGGCTCCCAAGAGACCCAGTACTTC.

The V call is TRBV5-6, the J call TRBJ1-4, with a weak D call TRBD1 (5 bases). The CDR3 runs to 14 residues. With 2 bases removed from V and 8 bases from J, the gap between germline ends came to 13 bases. Germline V CDR1 and CDR2: SGHDT, YYEEEE. CDR3 nucleotide sequence: TGTGCCAGCAGCTTTGGGGGAGGAGGCGAAAAACTGTTTTTT. Encoded protein: CASSFGGGGEKLFF.